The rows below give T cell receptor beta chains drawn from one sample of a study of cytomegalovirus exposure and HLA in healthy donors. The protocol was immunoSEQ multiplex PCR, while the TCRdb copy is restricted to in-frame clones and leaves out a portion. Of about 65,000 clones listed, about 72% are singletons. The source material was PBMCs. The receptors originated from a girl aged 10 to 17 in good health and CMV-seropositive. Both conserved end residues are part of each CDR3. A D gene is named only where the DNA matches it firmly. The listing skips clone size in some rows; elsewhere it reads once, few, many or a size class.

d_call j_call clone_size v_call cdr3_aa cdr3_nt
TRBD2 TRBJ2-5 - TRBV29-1 CSAQAGAAQYF TGCAGCGCACAAGCGGGGGCAGCCCAGTACTTC
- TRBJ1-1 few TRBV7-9 CATGRGVGTEAFF TGTGCCACCGGGCGGGGAGTTGGCACTGAAGCTTTCTTT
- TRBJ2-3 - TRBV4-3 CASSQDPPGEKADTQYF TGCGCCAGCAGCCAAGACCCCCCCGGGGAGAAAGCAGATACGCAGTATTTT
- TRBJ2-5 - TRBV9 CASSVAGRRAQETQYF TGTGCCAGCAGCGTAGCTGGGCGCAGGGCCCAAGAGACCCAGTACTTC
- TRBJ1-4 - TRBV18 CASSPNRDGEKLFF TGTGCCAGCTCACCTAACAGGGACGGAGAAAAACTGTTTTTT
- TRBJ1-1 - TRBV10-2 CASSESALGAEAFF TGCGCCAGCAGTGAGAGCGCCCTCGGCGCTGAAGCTTTCTTT
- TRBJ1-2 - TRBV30 CAWKAGNYGYTF TGTGCCTGGAAGGCCGGGAACTATGGCTACACCTTC
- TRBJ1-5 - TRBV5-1 CASSSGQPNQPQHF TGCGCCAGCAGCTCTGGACAGCCGAATCAGCCCCAGCATTTT
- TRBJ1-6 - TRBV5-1 CASSGERGSPLHF TGCGCCAGCAGCGGGGAACGGGGTTCACCCCTCCACTTT
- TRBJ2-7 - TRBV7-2 CASSPSRGGLSFYEQYF TGTGCCAGCAGCCCATCTAGGGGGGGGCTAAGTTTCTACGAGCAGTACTTC
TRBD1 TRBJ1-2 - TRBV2 CASSEALYSGTGGRYGYTF TGTGCCAGCAGTGAAGCGCTTTATTCCGGGACAGGGGGCCGGTATGGCTACACCTTC
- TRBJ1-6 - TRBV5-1 CASSRLNSPLHF TGCGCCAGCTCCAGGCTTAATTCACCCCTCCACTTT
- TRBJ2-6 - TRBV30 CAWSLYPTAVSGANVLTF TGTGCCTGGAGTCTATATCCCACTGCCGTCTCTGGGGCCAACGTCCTGACTTTC
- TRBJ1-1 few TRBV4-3 CASSQDHLGGTEAFF TGCGCCAGCAGCCAAGATCACCTCGGGGGAACCGAAGCTTTCTTT
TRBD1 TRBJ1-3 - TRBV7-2 CASSLAGTGTGNTIYF TGTGCCAGCAGCTTAGCCGGGACAGGGACTGGAAACACCATATATTTT
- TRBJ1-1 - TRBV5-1 CASSFAGLRTEAFF TGCGCCAGCAGCTTTGCGGGGCTAAGGACTGAAGCTTTCTTT
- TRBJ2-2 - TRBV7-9 CASSISMIGELFF TGTGCCAGCAGCATCTCTATGATCGGGGAGCTGTTTTTT
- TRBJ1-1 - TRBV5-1 CASSLEGFIAEAFF TGCGCCAGCAGCTTGGAGGGGTTTATCGCTGAAGCTTTCTTT
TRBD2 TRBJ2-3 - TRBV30 CAWSRASGETDTQYF TGTGCCTGGAGTCGGGCTAGCGGGGAGACAGATACGCAGTATTTT
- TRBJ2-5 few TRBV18 CASSPQQGEETQYF TGTGCCAGCTCACCCCAACAGGGAGAAGAGACCCAGTACTTC
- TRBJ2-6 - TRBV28 CASSIFSGANVLTF TGTGCCAGCAGCATTTTTTCTGGGGCCAACGTCCTGACTTTC
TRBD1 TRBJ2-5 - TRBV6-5 CASTPGQSQETQYF TGTGCCAGCACCCCGGGACAGAGCCAAGAGACCCAGTACTTC
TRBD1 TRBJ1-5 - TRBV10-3 CAISEGDRLNQPQHF TGTGCCATCAGTGAGGGGGACAGACTAAATCAGCCCCAGCATTTT
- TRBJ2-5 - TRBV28 CASSLSRGQETQYF TGTGCCAGCAGTTTAAGCCGGGGGCAAGAGACCCAGTACTTC
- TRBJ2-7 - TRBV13 CASSLGYHEQYF TGTGCCAGCAGCTTAGGCTACCACGAGCAGTACTTC
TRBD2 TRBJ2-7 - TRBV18 CASSPSGIGGEQYF TGTGCCAGCTCACCGAGCGGGATCGGTGGCGAGCAGTACTTC
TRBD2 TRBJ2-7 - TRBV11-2 CASSLLAGAQKSYEQYF TGTGCCAGCAGCTTGCTAGCGGGAGCACAAAAATCCTACGAGCAGTACTTC
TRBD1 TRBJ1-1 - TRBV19 CASSRTGLLNTEAFF TGTGCCAGTAGTAGGACAGGGCTATTGAACACTGAAGCTTTCTTT
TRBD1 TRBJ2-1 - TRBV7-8 CASSLLSWDRVYNEQFF TGTGCCAGCAGCTTACTATCGTGGGACAGGGTCTACAATGAGCAGTTCTTC
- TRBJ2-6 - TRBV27 CASSHRAGISGANVLTF TGTGCCAGCAGCCACCGGGCGGGAATCTCTGGGGCCAACGTCCTGACTTTC
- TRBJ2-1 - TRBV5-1 CASSVSSNEQFF TGCGCCAGCAGCGTCAGTTCCAATGAGCAGTTCTTC
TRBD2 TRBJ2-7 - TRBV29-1 CSVEDHKGGGALESREQYF TGCAGCGTTGAAGATCATAAGGGCGGGGGGGCCTTAGAGTCCCGCGAGCAGTACTTC
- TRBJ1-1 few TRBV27 CASRGGTEAFF TGTGCCAGCAGGGGGGGGACTGAAGCTTTCTTT
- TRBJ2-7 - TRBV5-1 CASSSWDGQSSYEQYF TGCGCCAGCAGCAGCTGGGACGGACAGAGCTCCTACGAGCAGTACTTC
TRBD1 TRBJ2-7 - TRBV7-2 CASSLETGISYEQYF TGTGCCAGCAGCTTAGAGACAGGGATTTCCTACGAGCAGTACTTC